The rows below give T cell receptor beta chains drawn from one sample of a study of T cell repertoires in cytomegalovirus infection. One entry per CDR3 protein results from TCRdb running MiXCR on the reads. Seen here are around 630,000 distinct CDR3 sequences, 24% observed once, and the top ten hold less than 10%. Sequenced sample: CD8+ T cells from PBMCs. These receptors originate from a human donor in good health (CMV status not recorded). Some clones in this sample may be carry-over from other donors' samples. CDR3s include the opening cysteine and the closing phenylalanine or tryptophan. The D gene is left open where the match is weak. Only some rows state a clone size, as once, few, many or a class for expanded clones.

many | - | TRBJ2-3 | TRBV12-3/TRBV12-4 | CASSAGIGDTQYF | TGTGCCAGCAGTGCCGGGATCGGGGATACGCAGTATTTT
few | - | TRBJ1-6 | TRBV10-3 | CAISESKGDPVEFPLHF | TGTGCCATCAGTGAGTCGAAAGGCGATCCTGTAGAGTTCCCCCTCCACTTT
many | - | TRBJ2-5 | TRBV7-8 | CASSLWGEETQYF | TGTGCCAGCAGCTTATGGGGGGAAGAGACCCAGTACTTC
- | - | TRBJ2-1 | TRBV7-9 | CASSGETNEQFF | TGTGCCAGCAGCGGGGAAACCAATGAGCAGTTCTTC
few | - | TRBJ1-2 | TRBV20-1 | CSARAQEGDLGYTF | TGCAGTGCTAGAGCCCAGGAAGGAGATTTGGGCTACACCTTC
many | - | TRBJ1-3 | TRBV15 | CATSRDRGSGNTIYF | TGTGCCACCAGCAGAGACAGAGGGTCTGGAAACACCATATATTTT
- | - | TRBJ2-1 | TRBV6-2/TRBV6-3 | CASTYRAYNEQFF | TGTGCCAGCACCTACAGGGCTTACAATGAGCAGTTCTTC
- | TRBD1 | TRBJ1-1 | TRBV7-9 | CASSLGDRKNTEAFF | TGTGCCAGCAGCCTGGGGGACAGGAAGAACACTGAAGCTTTCTTT
few | - | TRBJ2-5 | TRBV2 | CASSPTQYF | TGTGCCAGCAGTCCGACCCAGTACTTC
- | - | TRBJ2-2 | TRBV20-1 | CSASWSRGRVGELFF | TGCAGTGCTAGTTGGAGCCGGGGGCGAGTCGGGGAGCTGTTTTTT
few | TRBD2 | TRBJ2-2 | TRBV28 | CASSFFTSGVETALNTGELFF | TGTGCCAGCAGTTTCTTCACTAGCGGGGTAGAGACTGCTTTGAACACCGGGGAGCTGTTTTTT
many | - | TRBJ1-6 | TRBV7-6 | CASSPGWGSPLHF | TGTGCCAGCAGCCCTGGATGGGGTTCACCCCTCCACTTT
many | - | TRBJ1-5 | TRBV7-9 | CASSLWRGGLENQPQHF | TGTGCCAGCAGCTTATGGCGGGGCGGATTAGAGAATCAGCCCCAGCATTTT
- | TRBD2 | TRBJ2-7 | TRBV6-8 | CASSYPVSGATYEQYF | TGTGCCAGCAGTTATCCCGTCAGCGGGGCCACCTACGAGCAGTACTTC
- | - | TRBJ2-7 | TRBV29-1 | CSARDGTYEQYF | TGCAGCGCACGGGACGGAACCTACGAGCAGTACTTC
- | TRBD1 | TRBJ1-1 | TRBV7-6 | CASSSGQGAGNTEAIF | TGTGCCAGCAGCTCAGGACAGGGGGCCGGGAACACTGAAGCTATCTTT
- | - | TRBJ1-2 | TRBV29-1 | CSVDDSYGYTF | TGCAGCGTTGACGACAGCTATGGCTACACCTTC
- | - | TRBJ2-1 | TRBV6-1 | CASREGGPGEQFF | TGTGCCAGCAGAGAAGGGGGGCCCGGTGAGCAGTTCTTC
many | TRBD1 | TRBJ2-5 | TRBV7-6 | CASSYRGLGETQYF | TGTGCCAGCAGCTACAGGGGGCTAGGAGAGACCCAGTACTTC
few | - | TRBJ1-1 | TRBV5-1 | CASSLPQTGEVDTEAFF | TGCGCCAGCAGCTTGCCCCAAACGGGGGAGGTGGACACTGAAGCTTTCTTT
few | - | TRBJ2-2 | TRBV6-5 | CASSYDRQGRGELFF | TGTGCCAGCAGTTACGACCGGCAGGGTCGAGGGGAGCTGTTTTTT
few | TRBD2 | TRBJ2-1 | TRBV20-1 | CSARSSGAYNEQFF | TGCAGTGCTAGAAGTAGCGGGGCCTACAATGAGCAGTTCTTC
many | - | TRBJ2-2 | TRBV11-1 | CASSLVRLGGVLPDTGELFF | TGTGCCAGCAGCTTAGTGAGGTTAGGGGGAGTTCTACCGGACACCGGGGAGCTGTTTTTT
many | - | TRBJ2-6 | TRBV7-8 | CASSAGGSGANVLTF | TGTGCCAGCAGCGCCGGTGGGAGTGGGGCCAACGTCCTGACTTTC
- | - | TRBJ1-1 | TRBV6-2/TRBV6-3 | CASSSQGHPNTEAFF | TGTGCCAGCAGTTCCCAGGGACACCCGAACACTGAAGCTTTCTTT
many | TRBD2 | TRBJ2-7 | TRBV7-9 | CASSFGGGSQPLTYEQYF | TGTGCCAGCAGCTTTGGCGGGGGGTCTCAACCTTTGACCTACGAGCAGTACTTC
- | TRBD1 | TRBJ1-4 | TRBV20-1 | CSARLRTGQGAYPKLFF | TGCAGTGCTAGACTCAGGACTGGGCAGGGGGCTTACCCGAAACTGTTTTTT
- | - | TRBJ1-1 | TRBV27 | CASIRIGGITEAFF | TGTGCCAGCATTAGGATCGGGGGAATCACTGAAGCTTTCTTT
few | - | TRBJ2-2 | TRBV27 | CAISGTRVGELFF | TGTGCCATCTCCGGGACAAGGGTCGGGGAGCTGTTTTTT
many | TRBD1 | TRBJ1-1 | TRBV7-2 | CASRPTGGTEAFF | TGTGCCAGCAGACCCACAGGGGGCACTGAAGCTTTCTTT
few | - | TRBJ2-1 | TRBV6-2/TRBV6-3 | CASSRYSYDFYVGSYNEQFF | TGTGCCAGCAGTCGTTACAGCTATGATTTTTATGTAGGCTCCTACAATGAGCAGTTCTTC
- | - | TRBJ2-7 | TRBV7-8 | CASSFGSNYEQYF | TGTGCCAGCAGCTTCGGGTCCAACTACGAGCAGTACTTC
- | TRBD2 | TRBJ2-5 | TRBV6-5 | CASSTWTSGIQETQYF | TGTGCCAGCAGTACCTGGACTAGCGGGATCCAAGAGACCCAGTACTTC
few | - | TRBJ2-5 | TRBV6-2/TRBV6-3 | CASSYSNGKIQETQYF | TGTGCCAGCAGTTACTCAAACGGAAAGATTCAAGAGACCCAGTACTTC
few | - | TRBJ2-7 | TRBV19 | CASSIGAGLRYEQYF | TGTGCCAGTAGTATCGGGGCAGGGTTGCGCTACGAGCAGTACTTC
many | TRBD1 | TRBJ1-5 | TRBV7-8 | CASSSKDRGGRPQHF | TGTGCCAGCAGCTCGAAGGACAGGGGGGGTAGGCCCCAGCATTTT